This T cell receptor (beta chain) was documented in a study of OX40 agonist ivuxolimab in advanced cancers. Study results and caveats: There were, on average, more expanded clones in CD8+ T cells than in CD4+.

This clone has only a few counts. Its antigen is currently unknown. Sequencing used immunoSEQ multiplex PCR; TCRdb keeps in-frame clones, though not all of them. The sample lists tens of thousands of clones; just over 85% were seen once. Germline values: CDR1 SGHRS, CDR2 YFSETQ. V gave up 0 bases and J gave up 5 bases, with 12 bases separating them. This CDR3 comprises 14 residues. The sequencing used CD4+ or CD8+ T cells sorted from blood, collected in a trial of the OX40 agonist ivuxolimab. The receptor was isolated from an adult with an advanced solid tumor such as melanoma, head and neck, liver or kidney cancer. This chain links TRBV5-1 with TRBJ2-7; TRBD2 is a possible D gene (7 bases). In nucleotides, the CDR3 is TGCGCCAGCAGCTTGGCCAGGGAGGGGGACGAGCAGTACTTC. Amino acids: CASSLAREGDEQYF. The complete variable domain, with remaining parts taken from reference TRBV5-1 and TRBJ2-7, reads KAGVTQTPRYLIKTRGQQVTLSCSPISGHRSVSWYQQTPGQGLQFLFEYFSETQRNKGNFPGRFSGRQFSNSRSEMNVSTLELGDSALYLCASSLAREGDEQYFGPGTRLTVT.